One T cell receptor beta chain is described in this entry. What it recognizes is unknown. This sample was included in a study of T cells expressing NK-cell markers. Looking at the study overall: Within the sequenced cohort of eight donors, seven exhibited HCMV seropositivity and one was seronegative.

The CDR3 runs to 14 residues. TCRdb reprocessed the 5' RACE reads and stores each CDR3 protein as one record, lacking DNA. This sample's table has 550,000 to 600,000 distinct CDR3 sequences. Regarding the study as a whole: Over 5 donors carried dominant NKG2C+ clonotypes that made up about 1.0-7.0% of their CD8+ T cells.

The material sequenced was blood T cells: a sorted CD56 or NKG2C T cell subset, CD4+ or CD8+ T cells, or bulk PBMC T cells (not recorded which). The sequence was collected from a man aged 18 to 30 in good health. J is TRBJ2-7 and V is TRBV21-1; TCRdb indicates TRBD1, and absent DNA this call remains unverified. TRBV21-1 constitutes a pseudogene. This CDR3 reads CASGEPGQNYEQYF.